The clone carrying this TCR beta chain occurred once. Participant ages covered roughly 18 to 90 years across 20 to 25 US areas. Each recovered donor of Cohort 3 presented with two negative PCRs, clearance, or symptom resolution. This record comes from a study of blood T cell repertoires in COVID-19. Study information: Specimens from acute and convalescent COVID-19 originated in the United States, Italy and Spain.

The junction had 9 bases not matched to a gene; V was cut back by 7 bases and J by 0 bases. This CDR3 is 16 amino acids long. CDR1 and CDR2 from the germline V gene are MNHEY and SMNVEV (reference sequence). Original handling: It was from reference gene primer amplification that nucleated cell counts were estimated. Data came from immunoSEQ multiplex PCR; TCRdb stores just in-frame clones and leaves some out. V, J and clone size derive from that table, while D and trimming were established from the DNA sequence. The sample has roughly 320,000 clones, over 75% seen once; the top ten hold approximately 4.1%.

This TCR came from a man aged 25-45 years who had recovered from COVID-19. This chain connects TRBV27 to TRBJ2-1; 7 bases map to TRBD1. Sequences were obtained from PBMCs or T cells enriched from blood (not recorded which). CDR3 DNA: TGTGCCAGCACCCCGCACCGGGACAGCTCCTACAATGAGCAGTTCTTC. It encodes CASTPHRDSSYNEQFF.